This T cell receptor (beta chain) was sequenced during a study of T cell responses to AZD1222 COVID-19 vaccine. Assay used: immunoSEQ multiplex PCR; TCRdb lists only in-frame clones, some missing. The table has more than 70,000 clones, 80% to 90% seen once. V lost 4 bases and J lost 4, with 16 bases in between. CDR3 length equals 15 residues. Per the germline V gene, CDR1 is LGHNA and CDR2 is YSLEER. This sample comprised peripheral blood, obtained on day 0 of AZD1222 vaccination. The J gene is TRBJ1-1, the V gene TRBV4-3; D is unclear. The clonotype originates from an adult in good health. The CDR3 DNA reads TGCGCCAGCAGCCCCCTAGGATCGGTGAGCACTGAAGCTTTCTTT. Residues: CASSPLGSVSTEAFF.